This TCR beta chain was documented in a study of blood T cell repertoires in COVID-19. Study as a whole: Sites across the United States, Italy and Spain contributed samples from acute and convalescent COVID-19. From T cells, B-cell-depleted T cells, or PBMCs came the material, which was cDNA or gDNA.

The assay was immunoSEQ multiplex PCR, and TCRdb's table has in-frame clones only and misses some. The sample yields over 150,000 clones, around nine tenths seen once. Germline CDR1 KGHSH, CDR2 LQKENI. This CDR3 region has 15 residues. V dropped 4 bases and J dropped 6; count of bases not matched to a gene: 2. The specimen sequenced was peripheral blood. The genes are TRBV18 and TRBJ2-1; TRBD2 matches at 14 bases. The source is a man aged 50 or older with acute or convalescent COVID-19. CDR3 nucleotides: TGTGCCAGCTCACAGGGACTAGCGGGAGCCAATGAGCAGTTCTTC. Its translation: CASSQGLAGANEQFF.